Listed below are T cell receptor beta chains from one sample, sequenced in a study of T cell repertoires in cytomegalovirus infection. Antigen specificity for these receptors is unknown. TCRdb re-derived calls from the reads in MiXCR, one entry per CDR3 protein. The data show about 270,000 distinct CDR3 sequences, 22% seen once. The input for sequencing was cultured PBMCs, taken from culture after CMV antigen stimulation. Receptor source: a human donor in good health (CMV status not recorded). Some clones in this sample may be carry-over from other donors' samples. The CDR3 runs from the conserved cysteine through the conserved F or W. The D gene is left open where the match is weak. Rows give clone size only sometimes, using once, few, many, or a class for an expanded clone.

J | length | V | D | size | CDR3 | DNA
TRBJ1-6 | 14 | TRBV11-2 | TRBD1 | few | CASSEGQGFSPLHF | TGTGCCAGCAGCGAAGGACAGGGATTTTCACCCCTCCACTTT
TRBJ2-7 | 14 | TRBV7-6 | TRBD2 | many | CASSGGVIPYEQYF | TGTGCCAGCAGTGGGGGGGTAATACCCTACGAGCAGTACTTC
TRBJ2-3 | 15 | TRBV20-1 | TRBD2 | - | CSARDVAGGTDTQYF | TGCAGTGCTAGAGATGTAGCGGGAGGGACAGATACGCAGTATTTT
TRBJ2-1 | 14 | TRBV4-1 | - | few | CASAKNSLGNEQFF | TGCGCCTCAGCCAAGAACTCACTCGGGAATGAGCAGTTCTTC
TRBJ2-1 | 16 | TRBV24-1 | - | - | CATSDSGNASPFEQFF | TGTGCCACCAGTGATTCCGGGAACGCTTCCCCATTTGAGCAGTTCTTC
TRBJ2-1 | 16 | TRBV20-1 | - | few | CSADSRTASSYNEQFF | TGCAGTGCTGACTCACGGACCGCTAGCTCCTACAATGAGCAGTTCTTC
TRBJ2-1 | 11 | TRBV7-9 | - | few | CAGGGYGEQFF | TGTGCCGGCGGCGGGTACGGTGAGCAGTTCTTC
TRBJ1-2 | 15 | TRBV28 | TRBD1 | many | CASSTIQGAGSGYTF | TGTGCCAGCAGCACGATACAGGGGGCGGGTTCAGGCTACACCTTC
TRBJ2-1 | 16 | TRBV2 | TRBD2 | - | CASSPRTSGSNNEQFF | TGTGCCAGCAGTCCACGGACTAGCGGGAGCAACAATGAGCAGTTCTTC
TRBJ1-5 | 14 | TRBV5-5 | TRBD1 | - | CASSWGQGHQPQHF | TGTGCCAGCAGCTGGGGACAGGGACATCAGCCCCAGCATTTT
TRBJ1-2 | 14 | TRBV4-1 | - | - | CASSQGVTDYGYTF | TGCGCCAGCAGCCAAGGGGTGACAGACTATGGCTACACCTTC